These T cell receptor beta chains were read from a single sample in a study of blood T cell repertoires in COVID-19. Assay: immunoSEQ multiplex PCR; the TCRdb copy retains only in-frame clones and omits some. The sample has roughly 270,000 clones; 70% to 90% are singletons. Source material: peripheral blood. These receptors originate from a man between 50 and 59 years old with active or convalescent COVID-19. The CDR3 runs from the conserved cysteine through the conserved F or W. D genes are given only for firm matches. Where a row states a size, it is once, few, many or the class of an expanded clone; other rows omit it.

v_gene,abundance,j_gene,d_gene,CDR3aa,CDR3nt
TRBV30,-,TRBJ1-3,TRBD1,CAWATGAGNTIYF,TGTGCCTGGGCGACAGGGGCTGGAAACACCATATATTTT
TRBV7-3,once,TRBJ2-1,-,CASSPLGQSSYNEQFF,TGTGCCAGCAGCCCCCTCGGACAGTCCTCCTACAATGAGCAGTTCTTC
TRBV6-7,once,TRBJ2-7,TRBD1,CASTVRGQGAKREQYF,TGTGCCAGCACCGTCCGGGGGCAGGGGGCTAAGCGGGAGCAGTACTTC
TRBV15,-,TRBJ2-3,TRBD1,CATSRGTGGRTDTQYF,TGTGCCACCAGCAGGGGAACAGGGGGGCGGACAGATACGCAGTATTTT
TRBV6-2/TRBV6-3,-,TRBJ2-1,-,CASSHRDEQFF,TGTGCCAGCAGTCACAGGGACGAGCAGTTCTTC
TRBV19,-,TRBJ2-1,TRBD2,CASSMVLAGVSNEQFF,TGTGCCAGTAGTATGGTGTTAGCGGGAGTTAGTAATGAGCAGTTCTTC
TRBV9,once,TRBJ1-1,-,CASSVGRMNTEAFF,TGTGCCAGCAGCGTGGGCAGGATGAACACTGAAGCTTTCTTT
TRBV29-1,-,TRBJ2-5,TRBD1,CSVEDNRGVETQYF,TGCAGCGTTGAAGATAACAGGGGGGTAGAGACCCAGTACTTC
TRBV4-3,-,TRBJ1-6,TRBD1,CASSPKADRINSPLHF,TGCGCCAGCAGCCCTAAAGCGGACAGGATAAATTCACCCCTCCACTTT
TRBV19,-,TRBJ1-1,-,CASIQGLTEAFF,TGTGCCAGTATTCAGGGACTAACTGAAGCTTTCTTT
TRBV5-4,-,TRBJ2-2,TRBD1,CASSLKQGGTGELFF,TGTGCCAGCAGCTTGAAACAGGGGGGAACCGGGGAGCTGTTTTTT
TRBV12-5,-,TRBJ1-3,-,CASGQTGIGNTIYF,TGTGCTAGTGGTCAAACAGGGATAGGAAACACCATATATTTT
TRBV19,-,TRBJ2-2,-,CASRPGDTGELFF,TGTGCCAGTAGGCCCGGGGACACCGGGGAGCTGTTTTTT
TRBV4-3,-,TRBJ2-1,-,CASSHRRSYNEQFF,TGCGCCAGCAGCCACCGGCGGTCCTACAATGAGCAGTTCTTC
TRBV19,-,TRBJ1-1,-,CASRKIGGYTEAFF,TGTGCCAGTAGAAAGATAGGGGGTTACACTGAAGCTTTCTTT
TRBV2,few,TRBJ2-7,TRBD1,CASSELALDRSLSSYEQYF,TGTGCCAGCAGTGAATTGGCGCTGGACAGGAGTTTAAGCTCCTACGAGCAGTACTTC
TRBV5-4,once,TRBJ2-1,TRBD1,CASSSAGTGYNEQFF,TGTGCCAGCAGCTCCGCCGGGACAGGGTACAATGAGCAGTTCTTC
TRBV4-2,-,TRBJ2-3,TRBD1,CASSQGTGGGTDTQYF,TGTGCCAGCAGCCAGGGGACAGGGGGGGGCACAGATACGCAGTATTTT
TRBV20-1,-,TRBJ2-2,-,CSASPGVNTGELFF,TGCAGTGCTAGTCCCGGGGTTAACACCGGGGAGCTGTTTTTT
TRBV5-8,-,TRBJ1-1,TRBD1,CASSSDRGTFF,TGTGCCAGCAGTTCCGACAGGGGGACTTTCTTT
TRBV2,-,TRBJ1-3,-,CASSMSSGNTIYF,TGTGCCAGCAGTATGAGCTCTGGAAACACCATATATTTT
TRBV13,-,TRBJ2-5,TRBD1,CASSLRGQGLETQYF,TGTGCCAGCAGCTTAAGGGGACAGGGTTTAGAGACCCAGTACTTC
TRBV4-2,few,TRBJ1-1,-,CASSRTVNTEAFF,TGTGCCAGCAGCCGGACAGTGAACACTGAAGCTTTCTTT
TRBV12-1,-,TRBJ1-1,-,CASSFAQCQVMNTEAFF,TGTGCCAGCAGCTTTGCCCAATGTCAGGTCATGAACACTGAAGCTTTCTTT
TRBV6-5,once,TRBJ1-2,-,CASSYAGGYGYTF,TGTGCCAGCAGTTACGCCGGGGGCTATGGCTACACCTTC
TRBV29-1,-,TRBJ2-7,TRBD1,CSAMGQGSKNVYF,TGCAGCGCCATGGGACAGGGGTCCAAAAACGTGTACTTC
TRBV5-6,-,TRBJ1-4,-,CASSPRGWEKLFF,TGTGCCAGCAGCCCGAGGGGGTGGGAAAAACTGTTTTTT
TRBV5-5,-,TRBJ2-7,-,CASSGRGDEQYF,TGTGCCAGCAGCGGCAGGGGGGACGAGCAGTACTTC
TRBV18,-,TRBJ1-4,TRBD1,CASSPSRTGENEKLFF,TGTGCCAGCTCACCCTCTAGGACAGGGGAGAATGAAAAACTGTTTTTT
TRBV27,-,TRBJ2-3,-,CASSPSDLGRSDTQYF,TGTGCCAGCAGCCCTTCGGACCTGGGGAGGTCAGATACGCAGTATTTT
TRBV5-6,-,TRBJ2-7,TRBD2,CASSLLAGVSSYEQYF,TGTGCCAGCAGCCTTCTAGCGGGGGTAAGCTCCTACGAGCAGTACTTC
TRBV2,-,TRBJ1-2,-,CASSEGGGAYGYTF,TGTGCCAGCAGTGAGGGCGGGGGCGCGTATGGCTACACCTTC
TRBV4-1,-,TRBJ1-2,-,CASSQSPGLLVPNYGYTF,TGCGCCAGCAGCCAGAGCCCTGGACTGCTGGTTCCTAACTATGGCTACACCTTC
TRBV5-6,-,TRBJ1-6,-,CASSIGIGDSPLHF,TGTGCCAGCAGCATCGGGATAGGTGATTCACCCCTCCACTTT
TRBV19,few,TRBJ1-1,TRBD1,CASSPGTGSVVTEAFF,TGTGCCAGTAGCCCCGGGACAGGTTCTGTCGTGACTGAAGCTTTCTTT
TRBV18,once,TRBJ1-5,-,CASSPQGSNQPQHF,TGTGCCAGCTCACCGCAGGGAAGCAATCAGCCCCAGCATTTT
TRBV7-9,-,TRBJ1-6,-,CASSSRTVNSPLHF,TGTGCCAGCAGCTCCAGGACAGTTAATTCACCCCTCCACTTT
TRBV9,-,TRBJ1-2,-,CASSDTGLYGYTF,TGTGCCAGCAGCGATACAGGGCTTTATGGCTACACCTTC
TRBV3-1/TRBV3-2,-,TRBJ1-2,TRBD1,CASSQGVGPPGQNYGYTF,TGTGCCAGCAGCCAAGGCGTGGGCCCGCCGGGACAGAACTATGGCTACACCTTC
TRBV7-2,-,TRBJ2-1,TRBD2,CASSTHGGEQFF,TGTGCCAGCAGCACCCACGGGGGGGAGCAGTTCTTC
TRBV10-1,-,TRBJ2-2,-,CASSDRHNTGELFF,TGCGCCAGCAGTGACAGACACAACACCGGGGAGCTGTTTTTT
TRBV30,-,TRBJ1-4,-,CAWSLPGSVEKLFF,TGTGCCTGGAGTCTACCAGGGTCGGTTGAAAAACTGTTTTTT
TRBV5-4,-,TRBJ2-1,TRBD2,CASSLAPGLGLNEQFF,TGTGCCAGCAGCTTGGCTCCGGGACTAGGATTAAATGAGCAGTTCTTC
TRBV28,-,TRBJ2-1,TRBD1,CASSFPRRQGQITNEQFF,TGTGCCAGCAGTTTCCCCCGCCGACAGGGCCAAATTACCAATGAGCAGTTCTTC
TRBV19,-,TRBJ2-1,-,CASSPRGYNEQFF,TGTGCCAGTAGTCCCCGGGGATACAATGAGCAGTTCTTC
TRBV24-1,-,TRBJ2-1,-,CATSDFSDEQFF,TGTGCCACCAGTGATTTCTCGGATGAGCAGTTCTTC
TRBV5-6,-,TRBJ1-1,-,CASSLTGFLNTEAFF,TGTGCCAGCAGCTTGACAGGGTTCCTAAACACTGAAGCTTTCTTT
TRBV5-5,-,TRBJ2-1,-,CASSLVRSGGSEQFF,TGTGCCAGCAGCTTGGTTCGATCTGGGGGCAGTGAGCAGTTCTTC
TRBV30,-,TRBJ1-5,TRBD1,CAWSVGQAGNQPQHF,TGTGCCTGGAGTGTAGGACAGGCGGGCAATCAGCCCCAGCATTTT
TRBV5-1,once,TRBJ2-1,TRBD2,CASSLEAAGGPSYNEQFF,TGCGCCAGCAGCTTGGAAGCAGCGGGAGGGCCTTCCTACAATGAGCAGTTCTTC
TRBV11-2,-,TRBJ1-5,TRBD1,CASSPPDRESNQPQHF,TGTGCCAGCAGCCCACCAGACAGGGAGAGCAATCAGCCCCAGCATTTT
TRBV3-1/TRBV3-2,-,TRBJ1-1,-,CASSQVPGSTEAFF,TGTGCCAGCAGCCAAGTGCCGGGTTCCACTGAAGCTTTCTTT
TRBV11-2,-,TRBJ2-7,TRBD2,CASSFGLAGYEQYF,TGTGCCAGCAGCTTCGGACTAGCGGGTTACGAGCAGTACTTC
TRBV2,-,TRBJ2-1,TRBD2,CASDPSAGGGYNEQFF,TGTGCCAGCGACCCTTCAGCGGGAGGGGGCTACAATGAGCAGTTCTTC
TRBV28,-,TRBJ2-2,-,CASSLRTGWTGELFF,TGTGCCAGCAGTTTAAGAACAGGGTGGACCGGGGAGCTGTTTTTT
TRBV2,once,TRBJ1-1,-,CASSEALQGRAMNTEAFF,TGTGCCAGCAGTGAAGCGCTTCAGGGTCGGGCGATGAACACTGAAGCTTTCTTT
TRBV10-3,-,TRBJ2-7,-,CATGGEGATYEQYF,TGTGCCACGGGTGGGGAAGGGGCTACCTACGAGCAGTACTTC
TRBV28,-,TRBJ1-2,-,CASSLPGSNYGYTF,TGTGCCAGCAGCTTGCCGGGGAGCAACTATGGCTACACCTTC
TRBV4-2,-,TRBJ2-1,TRBD1,CASSQGDRGPYNEQFF,TGTGCCAGCAGCCAAGGTGACAGGGGGCCATACAATGAGCAGTTCTTC
TRBV11-2,-,TRBJ2-4,TRBD1,CASRRTGENIQYF,TGTGCCAGCAGAAGGACAGGGGAAAACATTCAGTACTTC